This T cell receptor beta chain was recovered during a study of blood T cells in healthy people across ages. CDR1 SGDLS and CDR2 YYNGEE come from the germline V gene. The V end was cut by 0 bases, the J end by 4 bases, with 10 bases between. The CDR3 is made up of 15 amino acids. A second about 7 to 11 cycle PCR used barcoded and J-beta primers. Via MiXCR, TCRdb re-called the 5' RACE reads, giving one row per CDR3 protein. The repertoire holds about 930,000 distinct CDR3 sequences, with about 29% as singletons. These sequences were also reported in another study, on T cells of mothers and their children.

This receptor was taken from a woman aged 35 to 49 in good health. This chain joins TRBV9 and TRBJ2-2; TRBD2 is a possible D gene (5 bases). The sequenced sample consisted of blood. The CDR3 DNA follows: TGTGCCAGCAGCGTAGACCGGGGTGGCACCGGGGAGCTGTTTTTT. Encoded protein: CASSVDRGGTGELFF.